These T cell receptor beta chains were read from a single sample in a study of cytomegalovirus exposure and HLA in healthy donors. Profiled with immunoSEQ multiplex PCR; TCRdb holds only in-frame clones, not every one. Of just over 150,000 clones in the sample, approximately 84% were seen once. The source material was PBMCs. Every receptor here comes from a man in his late teens or twenties in good health and CMV-seropositive. CDR3s include the opening cysteine and the closing phenylalanine or tryptophan. The order of the fields is D gene, J gene, V gene, CDR3 protein, CDR3 DNA. The D gene is left open where the match is weak.

D gene: .
J gene: TRBJ2-5
V gene: TRBV12-5
CDR3 protein: CASGPGATREETQYF
CDR3 DNA: TGTGCTAGTGGTCCCGGTGCGACTCGGGAGGAGACCCAGTACTTC

D gene: .
J gene: TRBJ1-1
V gene: TRBV18
CDR3 protein: CASSPQGDTEAFF
CDR3 DNA: TGTGCCAGCTCACCACAGGGGGACACTGAAGCTTTCTTT

D gene: .
J gene: TRBJ1-5
V gene: TRBV6-1
CDR3 protein: CASRHSNQPQHF
CDR3 DNA: TGTGCCAGCAGACATAGCAATCAGCCCCAGCATTTT

D gene: .
J gene: TRBJ2-5
V gene: TRBV11-2
CDR3 protein: CASSFTGGEETQYF
CDR3 DNA: TGTGCCAGCAGCTTTACAGGGGGGGAGGAGACCCAGTACTTC

D gene: TRBD2
J gene: TRBJ2-3
V gene: TRBV9
CDR3 protein: CASSRLAAGTDTQYF
CDR3 DNA: TGTGCCAGCAGTCGACTAGCGGCCGGAACAGATACGCAGTATTTT

D gene: TRBD1
J gene: TRBJ1-5
V gene: TRBV19
CDR3 protein: CASSTDRGIGNQPQHF
CDR3 DNA: TGTGCCAGTAGTACGGACAGGGGAATTGGCAATCAGCCCCAGCATTTT

D gene: .
J gene: TRBJ1-1
V gene: TRBV7-3
CDR3 protein: CASSSQGFALLNTEAFF
CDR3 DNA: TGTGCCAGCAGCTCACAGGGCTTTGCTCTCTTGAACACTGAAGCTTTCTTT

D gene: .
J gene: TRBJ1-4
V gene: TRBV10-3
CDR3 protein: CAISEVTGVEKLFF
CDR3 DNA: TGTGCCATCAGTGAAGTGACAGGAGTTGAAAAACTGTTTTTT

D gene: TRBD1
J gene: TRBJ2-5
V gene: TRBV10-3
CDR3 protein: CAISGGQGRETQYF
CDR3 DNA: TGTGCCATCAGTGGGGGACAGGGGAGGGAGACCCAGTACTTC

D gene: .
J gene: TRBJ2-7
V gene: TRBV27
CDR3 protein: CASSLMDSSSYEQYF
CDR3 DNA: TGTGCCAGCAGTTTAATGGACAGTAGCTCCTACGAGCAGTACTTC

D gene: .
J gene: TRBJ1-3
V gene: TRBV4-3
CDR3 protein: CASSQDLISGTSFSGNTIYF
CDR3 DNA: TGCGCCAGCAGCCAAGATTTGATCTCGGGTACTTCCTTCTCTGGAAACACCATATATTTT

D gene: .
J gene: TRBJ1-2
V gene: TRBV13
CDR3 protein: CASSAAGYGYTF
CDR3 DNA: TGTGCCAGCAGCGCCGCAGGGTATGGCTACACCTTC

D gene: TRBD1
J gene: TRBJ1-5
V gene: TRBV11-3
CDR3 protein: CASSLAWAQQGGGGQPQHF
CDR3 DNA: TGTGCCAGCAGCTTAGCGTGGGCCCAACAGGGGGGTGGGGGTCAGCCCCAGCATTTT

D gene: TRBD1
J gene: TRBJ1-2
V gene: TRBV2
CDR3 protein: CASRGRQGEDGYTF
CDR3 DNA: TGTGCCAGCAGGGGGAGACAGGGAGAAGATGGCTACACCTTC

D gene: TRBD2
J gene: TRBJ2-2
V gene: TRBV4-1
CDR3 protein: CASSQRTSGGTNTGELFF
CDR3 DNA: TGCGCCAGCAGCCAACGGACTAGCGGGGGGACTAACACCGGGGAGCTGTTTTTT